This T cell receptor beta chain comes out of a study of blood T cell repertoires in COVID-19. J lost 5 bases, V lost 6 bases, and 4 bases had no gene match. Looked up from germline, CDR1 is LNHDA and CDR2 is SQIVND (reference sequence). This CDR3 contains 14 residues. Sequencing used immunoSEQ multiplex PCR; TCRdb keeps in-frame clones, though not all of them. The sample consists of 490,000 or so clones, less than 90% of them appearing once. Cohorts were assigned according to the clinical history that participants reported. Specimen: PBMCs or T cells enriched from blood (not recorded which). The gene calls are TRBV19 and TRBJ1-6; 7 nucleotides agree with TRBD1. The sequence came from a woman in her fifties or sixties who had recovered from COVID-19. For the CDR3, the DNA is TGTGCCAGTAGACCGGGACAGAATAATTCACCCCTCCACTTT. The encoded protein is CASRPGQNNSPLHF.